These T cell receptor beta chains were read from a single sample in a study of cytomegalovirus exposure and HLA in healthy donors. The data were produced by immunoSEQ multiplex PCR, yet TCRdb's version contains in-frame clones alone and is incomplete. The top ten clones hold about 6.4% of a sample with under 75,000 clones, just under 95% of them seen once. The specimen sequenced was PBMCs. These TCRs come from a woman younger than 30 in good health and CMV-seropositive. CDR3s include the opening cysteine and the closing phenylalanine or tryptophan. D genes are given only for firm matches. Expanded clones get a size class; other rows say once, few or many, or leave the size out.

CDR3 DNA: TGTGCCAGCAGTTACCCAGGGCCGCCCCAGCATTTT; CDR3 protein: CASSYPGPPQHF; J gene: TRBJ1-5; clone size: -; D gene: -; V gene: TRBV6-5
CDR3 DNA: TGTGCCAGCAGCTTCCGTCCGACTAGCGGGGAGTGGAATGAGCAGTTCTTC; CDR3 protein: CASSFRPTSGEWNEQFF; J gene: TRBJ2-1; clone size: -; D gene: TRBD2; V gene: TRBV7-3
CDR3 DNA: TGTGCATCGACTGCAGGGGGGAATCAGCCCCAGCATTTT; CDR3 protein: CASTAGGNQPQHF; J gene: TRBJ1-5; clone size: -; D gene: TRBD1; V gene: TRBV30
CDR3 DNA: TGCGCCAGCAGTCCCCGGCGGGCGGGAGAGACAGATACGCAGTATTTT; CDR3 protein: CASSPRRAGETDTQYF; J gene: TRBJ2-3; clone size: -; D gene: TRBD2; V gene: TRBV10-1
CDR3 DNA: TGTGCCAGCAGCAGACTAGCGGGCCCCTACGAGCAGTACTTC; CDR3 protein: CASSRLAGPYEQYF; J gene: TRBJ2-7; clone size: few; D gene: TRBD2; V gene: TRBV7-2
CDR3 DNA: TGTGCCAGCGCAGAGAATACAGGGTACACTGAAGCTTTCTTT; CDR3 protein: CASAENTGYTEAFF; J gene: TRBJ1-1; clone size: -; D gene: -; V gene: TRBV6-5
CDR3 DNA: TGTGCCAGTCGTCCCGGGACAGGGTTGGACGAGCAGTACTTC; CDR3 protein: CASRPGTGLDEQYF; J gene: TRBJ2-7; clone size: -; D gene: TRBD1; V gene: TRBV19
CDR3 DNA: TGTGCCAGCAGCGAAGGGCGGAGGACTGAAGCTTTCTTT; CDR3 protein: CASSEGRRTEAFF; J gene: TRBJ1-1; clone size: once; D gene: -; V gene: TRBV6-1
CDR3 DNA: TGTGCCTGGAGTGTAGGGGGTCCCCCCAACGTCCTGACTTTC; CDR3 protein: CAWSVGGPPNVLTF; J gene: TRBJ2-6; clone size: -; D gene: -; V gene: TRBV30
CDR3 DNA: TGTGCCACCAGCAGACGATCCTACAGGGGAAAGGACACTGAAGCTTTCTTT; CDR3 protein: CATSRRSYRGKDTEAFF; J gene: TRBJ1-1; clone size: -; D gene: TRBD1; V gene: TRBV15
CDR3 DNA: TGTGCCAGCAGTTTGGGGCTACAGGGGGCGCGCAATGAGCAGTTCTTC; CDR3 protein: CASSLGLQGARNEQFF; J gene: TRBJ2-1; clone size: -; D gene: TRBD1; V gene: TRBV27
CDR3 DNA: TGTGCCAGCAGCTTGATTGGGGCGTACACAGATACGCAGTATTTT; CDR3 protein: CASSLIGAYTDTQYF; J gene: TRBJ2-3; clone size: -; D gene: -; V gene: TRBV7-2
CDR3 DNA: TGTGCCAGCAGTACTGGACAGATGTATGGCTACACCTTC; CDR3 protein: CASSTGQMYGYTF; J gene: TRBJ1-2; clone size: -; D gene: -; V gene: TRBV2
CDR3 DNA: TGTGCCAGCAGTTTATCCCAGGGTTCCTACGAGCAGTACTTC; CDR3 protein: CASSLSQGSYEQYF; J gene: TRBJ2-7; clone size: -; D gene: -; V gene: TRBV27
CDR3 DNA: TGTGCCACCGGGGATGGAGGGAAGGGCGCTGAGCCCCAGCATTTT; CDR3 protein: CATGDGGKGAEPQHF; J gene: TRBJ1-5; clone size: -; D gene: -; V gene: TRBV15
CDR3 DNA: TGTGCCAGCAGTTACACCGGGACAGGGGGAGCAGATACGCAGTATTTT; CDR3 protein: CASSYTGTGGADTQYF; J gene: TRBJ2-3; clone size: -; D gene: TRBD1; V gene: TRBV6-5
CDR3 DNA: TGTGCCGGCTGGAGGGGGCGAGGCGCTGAAGCTTTCTTT; CDR3 protein: CAGWRGRGAEAFF; J gene: TRBJ1-1; clone size: -; D gene: TRBD1; V gene: TRBV30
CDR3 DNA: TGCGCCAGCAGCCAAAACCCCGGAGGGAACGAGCAGTACTTC; CDR3 protein: CASSQNPGGNEQYF; J gene: TRBJ2-7; clone size: -; D gene: -; V gene: TRBV4-3
CDR3 DNA: TGTGCCAGCAGCGTCTTACAGGATACGCAGTATTTT; CDR3 protein: CASSVLQDTQYF; J gene: TRBJ2-3; clone size: -; D gene: -; V gene: TRBV7-9
CDR3 DNA: TGCGCCAGCAGCTTGGGGACAGACCTTAATGAAAAACTGTTTTTT; CDR3 protein: CASSLGTDLNEKLFF; J gene: TRBJ1-4; clone size: -; D gene: -; V gene: TRBV5-1
CDR3 DNA: TGCAGCGTTGAAGAAGCAAGGAACACTGAAGCTTTCTTT; CDR3 protein: CSVEEARNTEAFF; J gene: TRBJ1-1; clone size: -; D gene: -; V gene: TRBV29-1
CDR3 DNA: TGTGCCAGCAGCGTCCGGGACTTCTACACCGGGGAGCTGTTTTTT; CDR3 protein: CASSVRDFYTGELFF; J gene: TRBJ2-2; clone size: -; D gene: -; V gene: TRBV9
CDR3 DNA: TGTGCCAGCAGCTCGGGAATTTCTGGAAACACCATATATTTT; CDR3 protein: CASSSGISGNTIYF; J gene: TRBJ1-3; clone size: -; D gene: -; V gene: TRBV6-5
CDR3 DNA: TGTGCCAGCAGGGGACAATATAATTCACCCCTCCACTTT; CDR3 protein: CASRGQYNSPLHF; J gene: TRBJ1-6; clone size: -; D gene: -; V gene: TRBV6-5
CDR3 DNA: TGTGCCAGCAGTCAGACATTCGGGAGAAAAGAGACCCAGTACTTC; CDR3 protein: CASSQTFGRKETQYF; J gene: TRBJ2-5; clone size: -; D gene: -; V gene: TRBV27